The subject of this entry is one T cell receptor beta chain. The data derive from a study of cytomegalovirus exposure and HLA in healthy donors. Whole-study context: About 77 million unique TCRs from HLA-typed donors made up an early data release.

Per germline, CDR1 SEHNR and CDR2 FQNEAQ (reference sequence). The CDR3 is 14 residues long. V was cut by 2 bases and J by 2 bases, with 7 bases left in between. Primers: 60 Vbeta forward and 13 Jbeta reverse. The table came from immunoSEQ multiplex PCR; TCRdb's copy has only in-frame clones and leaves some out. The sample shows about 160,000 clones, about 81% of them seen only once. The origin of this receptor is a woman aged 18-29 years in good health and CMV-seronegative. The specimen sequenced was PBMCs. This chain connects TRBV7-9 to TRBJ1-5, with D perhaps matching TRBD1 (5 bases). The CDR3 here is CASSLSGRNQPQHF. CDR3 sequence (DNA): TGTGCCAGCAGCTTATCAGGGCGCAATCAGCCCCAGCATTTT.